This is a list of T cell receptor beta chains from one sample in a study of blood T cell repertoires in COVID-19. Sequencing was performed with immunoSEQ multiplex PCR; in TCRdb, only in-frame clones are kept and a portion is missing. This sample has 50,000 to 70,000 clones, with around 79% found just once. Sequences were obtained from peripheral blood. Every receptor here comes from a man aged 55 to 70 with acute or convalescent COVID-19. Both conserved end residues are part of each CDR3. Each record gives: V gene, J gene, CDR3 protein.

TRBV5-1	TRBJ1-1	CASSLYGQLNTEAFF
TRBV30	TRBJ1-2	CAWSVGDYGYTF
TRBV4-2	TRBJ2-3	CASSQDLSSGTSTDTQYF
TRBV29-1	TRBJ1-2	CSVPNRDRGIIGYTF
TRBV5-1	TRBJ1-2	CASSLGGPGYTF
TRBV18	TRBJ2-5	CASSPDRQETQYF
TRBV29-1	TRBJ1-1	CSVAPGTVNTEAFF
TRBV27	TRBJ1-5	CASSFNPHQPQHF
TRBV5-1	TRBJ1-1	CASSFQQGRGTEAFF
TRBV18	TRBJ2-3	CASSPPGWTSGENTQYF
TRBV7-9	TRBJ2-6	CASTHSGANVLTF
TRBV19	TRBJ2-7	CASSISDNYEQYF
TRBV12-3/TRBV12-4	TRBJ1-2	CASKGGAYGYTF
TRBV2	TRBJ1-5	CASSQFGGWNQPQHF
TRBV29-1	TRBJ2-5	CSAPAGEGTQYF
TRBV30	TRBJ2-5	CAWSVQRGGLETQYF
TRBV6-5	TRBJ1-2	CASSRGAGAGYTF
TRBV9	TRBJ2-7	CASSRAGGAGFYEQYF
TRBV19	TRBJ1-2	CASSPLDRGDYGYTF
TRBV10-3	TRBJ1-6	CAISEFGQGGNSPLHF
TRBV21-1	TRBJ1-6	CASSKEQGDSPLHF
TRBV30	TRBJ2-7	CAWSPGGAGYEQYF
TRBV5-1	TRBJ2-1	CASSFGPPAGNEQFF
TRBV7-3	TRBJ2-1	CASSPTGIGEQFF
TRBV27	TRBJ1-6	CASSFLDTSIYNSPLHF
TRBV6-1	TRBJ2-4	CASSEEGGNIQYF
TRBV2	TRBJ2-5	CASSESRLGGKETQYF
TRBV10-3	TRBJ1-5	CAISETTRGQGEPQHF
TRBV18	TRBJ1-3	CASSPSTGSGNTIYF
TRBV24-1	TRBJ2-1	CATSDESGEQFF
TRBV7-9	TRBJ2-7	CASSLEVQNYEQYF
TRBV6-2/TRBV6-3	TRBJ2-1	CASSRPGLAGYNEQFF
TRBV20-1	TRBJ1-5	CSASSRDYDQPQHF
TRBV12-3/TRBV12-4	TRBJ1-1	CASRYNTEAFF
TRBV7-3	TRBJ2-2	CASSPLGGSNTGELFF
TRBV19	TRBJ1-1	CASSIEGSWTEAFF
TRBV9	TRBJ2-1	CASSPRRASGGEQFF
TRBV14	TRBJ1-1	CASSHPLPGNTEAFF
TRBV21-1	TRBJ1-1	CASTKPTFRVNTEAFF
TRBV11-3	TRBJ1-1	CASSSGLNTEAFF
TRBV27	TRBJ2-7	CASSPSTGGVKQYF
TRBV28	TRBJ1-2	CASRPTGMGTNYGYTF
TRBV6-2/TRBV6-3	TRBJ1-1	CASSYQLMNTEAFF
TRBV7-8	TRBJ2-1	CASSFPQGGAHNEQFF
TRBV5-8	TRBJ1-5	CASSPSKTGDLQPQHF
TRBV4-1	TRBJ1-3	CASSQRPGTGSGNTIYF
TRBV15	TRBJ2-5	CATSRDPLETQYF
TRBV5-1	TRBJ2-1	CASSLRGMGTYNEQFF
TRBV29-1	TRBJ2-5	CSASKGPGAETQYF
TRBV7-9	TRBJ1-6	CASSSGGSGSPLHF
TRBV27	TRBJ2-5	CASSLYGTGYQETQYF
TRBV4-1	TRBJ2-3	CASSREGLPTDTQYF
TRBV30	TRBJ1-3	CAWTSGTGNTIYF
TRBV2	TRBJ1-3	CASSLEASGNTIYF
TRBV6-5	TRBJ2-7	CASSFTGIAGYEQYF
TRBV5-1	TRBJ2-3	CASARGILSGGTDTQYF
TRBV10-3	TRBJ1-2	CAASQGDYGYTF
TRBV9	TRBJ2-2	CASSTRTNSGELFF
TRBV13	TRBJ2-7	CASSWGLRGEQYF
TRBV7-9	TRBJ1-4	CASSSGAKGEKLFF